The 18 T cell receptor beta chains in this list originate from one sample, sequenced in a study of blood T cell repertoires in COVID-19 (TCRdb year 2020). The library was obtained by the immunoSEQ multiplex PCR assay. TCRdb carries this immuneACCESS record with in-frame sequences only. Its versions omit some clonotypes, under half of them owing to an unresolved V gene in the studies checked, with the rest unexplained. This sample is represented by about 200,000 clones; roughly 85% of them were singletons. About 2.4% of the sample is held by the ten biggest clonotypes. Sequencing was carried out using peripheral blood. Receptor source: a woman in her 70s with COVID-19, enrolled during active disease.

This clone showed up just once. A read error may account for a junction end that differs from germline. The CDR3 reads CASIDLQGTDYEQYF. The CDR3, as DNA: TGTGCCAGCATTGACCTACAGGGGACCGACTACGAGCAGTACTTC. The chain is built from TRBV6-4 and TRBJ2-7, with TRBD1 identical over 7 bases. CDR3 length: 15 amino acids. Germline CDR1 reads MRHNA; CDR2 reads SNTAGT.

CDR3 in amino acids: CASSIRAQETQYF. CDR3 DNA: TGCGCCAGCAGCATCAGGGCCCAAGAGACCCAGTACTTC. This rearrangement joins TRBV5-1 to TRBJ2-5; the D gene is possibly TRBD1 (5 bases). This CDR3 is built from 13 residues. The ends were cut back, 4 bases at V and 1 base at J, with 8 bases in the middle. CDR1 is SGHRS and CDR2 is YFSETQ in the germline V gene.

The V call is TRBV19, the J call TRBJ2-3, with 8 bases identical to TRBD2. CDR1 and CDR2 (germline): LNHDA, SQIVND (reference sequence). J was trimmed by 5 bases and V by 3 bases; bases with no gene match: 4. The CDR3 sequence is 14 residues long. CDR3: CASSMERGRDTQYF. The CDR3 DNA sequence: TGTGCCAGTAGTATGGAGCGGGGGAGAGATACGCAGTATTTT.

The chain joins TRBV5-1 to TRBJ1-1; TRBD1 is a possible D gene (5 bases). Germline assignment: CDR1 SGHRS and CDR2 YFSETQ. V shed 4 bases and J shed 3 bases, with 16 bases lying between them. This CDR3 region has 15 residues. The CDR3 nucleotides read TGCGCCAGCAGCCCCGACGGGGGGTGGGACACTGAAGCTTTCTTT. Residues: CASSPDGGWDTEAFF.

The chain is built from TRBV5-6 and TRBJ1-1, with 9 positions matching TRBD1. CDR1 and CDR2 (germline): SGHDT, YYEEEE. V lost 0 bases and J lost 6; bases outside the gene matches: 3. This CDR3 comprises 14 residues. CDR3 loop: CASSLEQGAPEAFF. CDR3 nucleotides: TGTGCCAGCAGCTTGGAACAGGGGGCCCCTGAAGCTTTCTTT.

This clone was detected once. This chain joins TRBV12-3 or TRBV12-4 and TRBJ1-1; D remains ambiguous. The CDR3 totals 13 residues. Between the trimmed V and J ends, which lost 0 bases and 0 bases, there was a span of 2 bases. Written as DNA, the CDR3 is TGTGCCAGCAGTTTAGCCGTGAACACTGAAGCTTTCTTT. It encodes CASSLAVNTEAFF.

This chain links TRBV18 with TRBJ1-1, with D uncertain. The CDR3 is 15 residues long. V was clipped by 1 base and J by 1 base, with 10 bases between them. CDR1 is KGHSH and CDR2 is LQKENI in the germline V gene. The CDR3 reads CASSPQIFRNTEAFF. DNA for the CDR3: TGTGCCAGCTCACCACAGATATTCAGGAACACTGAAGCTTTCTTT.

The J gene is TRBJ2-1, the V gene TRBV10-3, with D unresolved. Trimming removed 6 bases at V and 2 bases at J, with 14 bases between. This CDR3 region has 15 residues. Germline V lookup: CDR1 ENHRY, CDR2 SYGVKD. CDR3 residues: CAISTATPPYNEQFF. CDR3 bases: TGTGCCATCAGCACCGCGACACCCCCCTACAATGAGCAGTTCTTC.

This sequence joins TRBV19 and TRBJ2-7; TRBD2 agrees at 10 bases. V dropped 1 base and J dropped 4; count of bases not matched to a gene: 7. Germline V gene data show CDR1 as LNHDA and CDR2 as SQIVND (reference sequence). The CDR3 runs to 16 residues. The CDR3: CASSIVTSGANYEQYF. In DNA form, the CDR3 reads TGTGCCAGTAGTATAGTCACTAGCGGGGCAAATTACGAGCAGTACTTC.

In its sample, this clone was seen once. This rearrangement joins TRBV5-6 to TRBJ2-5, with D perhaps matching TRBD1 (6 bases). Germline lookup yields CDR1 SGHDT and CDR2 YYEEEE. Trimming cost V 4 bases and J 5 bases, with 18 bases left between them. The CDR3 extends over 15 amino acids. CDR3 nucleotide sequence: TGTGCCAGCAGCCTGATACAGGGAATGGCTGAGACCCAGTACTTC. Amino acid sequence: CASSLIQGMAETQYF. The full variable domain, rest sourced from reference TRBV5-6 and TRBJ2-5, is DAGVTQSPTHLIKTRGQQVTLRCSPKSGHDTVSWYQQALGQGPQFIFQYYEEEERQRGNFPDRFSGHQFPNYSSELNVNALLLGDSALYLCASSLIQGMAETQYFGPGTRLLVL.

This chain links TRBV7-2 with TRBJ2-3; 9 positions match TRBD2. With V trimmed by 0 bases and J by 5 bases, 9 bases remained unmatched. The CDR3 contains 17 residues. Germline CDR1 reads SGHTA; CDR2 reads FQGNSA. CDR3 region: CASSLAHGGRAGDTQYF. In nucleotides, the CDR3 is TGTGCCAGCAGCTTAGCGCATGGCGGGAGGGCCGGAGATACGCAGTATTTT.

The V gene is TRBV2, the J gene TRBJ2-7, with a possible D match to TRBD2 (5 bases). Germline CDR1 reads SNHLY; CDR2 reads FYNNEI. The CDR3 totals 14 residues. Trimming left V 2 bases short and J 3 bases short, with 11 bases between. For the CDR3, the DNA is TGTGCCAGCAGTGAAATGAGGGAATACTACGAGCAGTACTTC. It is translated as CASSEMREYYEQYF.

This sequence joins TRBV19 and TRBJ2-5; TRBD2 might be the D (6 bases). The CDR3 spans 14 residues. CDR1 and CDR2 from the germline V gene are LNHDA and SQIVND (reference sequence). V was cut by 4 bases and J by 2 bases, with 11 bases left in between. The CDR3, as DNA: TGTGCCAGTAGTAAGGGACTGGATCAAGAGACCCAGTACTTC. As protein: CASSKGLDQETQYF.

The V gene is TRBV5-1, the J gene TRBJ1-1, with D unresolved. Germline CDR1 and CDR2: SGHRS and YFSETQ. Deletions cut 2 bases from V and 2 bases from J, with 10 bases between. The CDR3 is 14 amino acids. CDR3 DNA: TGCGCCAGCAGCTTCAACAGTCATAACACTGAAGCTTTCTTT. Its protein product is CASSFNSHNTEAFF.

The chain couples TRBV5-1 to TRBJ2-1; maybe TRBD1 (5 bases). From germline, CDR1 is SGHRS and CDR2 YFSETQ. This CDR3 is built from 16 residues. V gave up 0 bases and J gave up 0 bases, with 10 bases separating them. The CDR3 DNA follows: TGCGCCAGCAGCTTGGACAGGTTTTCCTCCTACAATGAGCAGTTCTTC. Protein product: CASSLDRFSSYNEQFF.

This clone was observed a few times. The chain links TRBV4-1 to TRBJ2-1; 9 bases match TRBD2. CDR1 and CDR2 from the germline V gene are MGHRA and YSYEKL. The CDR3 has 18 amino acids. J gave up 1 base and V 3 bases, and 10 bases lay outside the gene matches. The CDR3 coding sequence is TGCGCCAGCAGCCAGGGCGTCGTGGCGGGGGGGTCCTACAATGAGCAGTTCTTC. It specifies CASSQGVVAGGSYNEQFF.

This clone occurred a few times. This chain connects TRBV5-1 to TRBJ1-4, with 9 bases lining up with TRBD1. This CDR3 region has 16 residues. J was trimmed by 6 bases and V by 4 bases; bases with no gene match: 10. CDR1 is SGHRS and CDR2 is YFSETQ in the germline V gene. CDR3: CASSPGQGIRHEKLFF. The CDR3 DNA reads TGCGCCAGCAGCCCCGGACAGGGGATAAGGCATGAAAAACTGTTTTTT. The full variable domain, its missing parts supplied by reference TRBV5-1 and TRBJ1-4, is KAGVTQTPRYLIKTRGQQVTLSCSPISGHRSVSWYQQTPGQGLQFLFEYFSETQRNKGNFPGRFSGRQFSNSRSEMNVSTLELGDSALYLCASSPGQGIRHEKLFFGSGTQLSVL.

This rearrangement joins TRBV9 to TRBJ1-4; D possibly corresponds to TRBD1 (6 bases). Trimming shortened V by 4 bases and J by 3 bases, and 13 bases separated the two germline ends. Germline-derived CDR1 and CDR2 are SGDLS and YYNGEE. This CDR3 is 15 amino acids long. CDR3 bases: TGTGCCAGCAGCTTTAGGGGGGGACCTAATGAAAAACTGTTTTTT. It translates to CASSFRGGPNEKLFF.